This T cell receptor beta chain was documented in a study of tumor and adjacent non-tumor tissue in lung cancer. On the study more broadly: The cohort had around twelve adenocarcinoma, 2 squamous cell and 1 small cell patients.

TCRbeta libraries were built with three rounds of nested PCR, modified from ARM-PCR. TCRdb re-analysed the multiplex PCR reads in MiXCR, keeping a single row per CDR3 protein. This table has 50,000 to 60,000 distinct CDR3 sequences, 74% appearing once. The template was RNA from unsorted bulk tissue. This non-tumor lung sample came from over 3 cm beyond the tumor edge. Chemotherapy-naive patients with new lung cancer underwent thoracic surgery in China, August–late 2014. Germline values: CDR1 MNHEY, CDR2 SVGEGT. The CDR3 contains 18 residues. Turning to this clonotype: What it binds is unknown. An end of the junction differs from the germline gene, which may be a read error.

Whole-study results and caveats: Top 100 clones took a larger repertoire share in normal lung. Patients with more diverse tumor TCRs had worse survival.

The chain carries TRBV6-2 or TRBV6-3 and TRBJ1-2, with 7 bases aligning to TRBD1. The receptor was derived from a woman in her fifties or sixties with non-small cell lung cancer. Sequenced: distant non-tumor lung tissue. CDR3 in DNA: TGTGCCAGCAGTTACCACACTCCCCGGGACAGAAGTTCCTATGGTTACACCTTC. This codes for CASSYHTPRDRSSYGYTF.